This T cell receptor (beta chain) comes out of a study of blood T cells in healthy people across ages. The study's findings and limits: Age brought a roughly linear fall in TCR beta diversity measured per million T cells.

As for this clonotype: Antigen unknown.

Healthy Russian Caucasian donors spanned ages about 6 to 100 years. Then a second PCR, running roughly 7 to 11 cycles, was carried out with a sample-barcoded 5' primer and a J-beta primer mix. Sequencing recovered at least 3 million CDR3-containing paired-end reads from each sample. Using its own MiXCR run on the 5' RACE reads, TCRdb lists one record per CDR3 protein. The sample has 1.5 million to 2 million distinct CDR3 sequences, less than 50% seen once. V trimming: 6 bases; J trimming: 2 bases; junction bases outside the gene matches: 4. CDR1 and CDR2 (germline): SNHLY, FYNNEI. The CDR3 runs 15 residues.

This rearrangement joins TRBV2 to TRBJ2-1, with 10 positions matching TRBD1. Input material: blood. The clonotype originates from a middle-aged woman in good health. The CDR3, as DNA: TGTGCCAGCAGGGCCGGGACAGGGGCCTACAATGAGCAGTTCTTC. Protein product: CASRAGTGAYNEQFF. Full variable domain (missing parts from reference TRBV2 and TRBJ2-1): EPEVTQTPSHQVTQMGQEVILRCVPISNHLYFYWYRQILGQKVEFLVSFYNNEISEKSEIFDDQFSVERPDGSNFTLKIRSTKLEDSAMYFCASRAGTGAYNEQFFGPGTRLTVL.